This T cell receptor (beta chain) emerged from a study of blood T cell repertoires in COVID-19 (dated by TCRdb to the early 2020s). Regarding the study in general: Collaborator samples came from the United States, Italy and Spain and covered acute and convalescent phases of COVID-19. The sample metadata nearly always contained a de-identified subject ID, COVID-19 status, age in years and sex. The prospective study material was composed of cDNA or gDNA derived from T cells, B-cell-depleted T cells, or PBMCs. Deeply sampled blood TCRbeta repertoires from subjects exposed to, actively infected with, or recovered from COVID-19 were included in the dataset. The repertoires were released in a freely available public database meant as a resource for research on the immune response to SARS-CoV-2. Where available, HLA class I and class II types were taken from metadata supplied by the sample provider and were not determined by assay-based typing. Samples came from the ongoing ImmuneRACE study (first 160 participants) plus 1,254 subjects from 6 global collaborators. Broad study findings and their caveats: The amount of clinical and demographic metadata varied by source and participant and was provided uncurated.

Measured from the cysteine to the phenylalanine, the CDR3 is 14 residues long. This entry keeps only the CDR3 DNA: 42 bases, framed from base 1. Unmatched junction bases come to 10, with V trimmed by 10 bases and J by 1 base. The CDR1 and CDR2 encoded by the germline V gene are WSHSY and SAAADI. TCRbeta CDR3 regions were amplified from genomic DNA by means of the immunoSEQ Assay, a bias-controlled multiplex PCR. On the study's bioinformatics: Within the assay, amplification of reference gene primers was used to estimate how many nucleated cells each sample contained. To quantify the absolute abundance of each unique TCRbeta CDR3 rearrangement, sequence reads were collapsed and filtered. For each sample, productive Simpson clonality was calculated as the square root of Simpson's diversity index over productive rearrangements. As stored in TCRdb, this immuneACCESS dataset retains in-frame rearrangements with V and J assigned. A fraction of the clones does not appear; measured against another copy, unresolved V genes explain less than half of the discrepancy, and the remainder lacks a known reason. The D gene and trimming were derived from the DNA, and the V and J assignments and clone size from that table. This sample has 180,000 or so clones in its table, and 84% of those were observed once. Less than 9.5% of the sample goes to the ten largest clones.

Participants in the prospective study were enrolled through a virtual design, were aged about 18 to 100 years, and lived in roughly 26 United States geographic areas. Cohort assignment in the prospective study relied on participant-reported clinical history from a screening survey and a study questionnaire. Recovered participants in ImmuneRACE Cohort 3 were defined by two consecutive negative NP/OP PCR tests, clearance by a healthcare professional, or resolution of symptoms. In the prospective study, whole blood, serum and a nasopharyngeal or oropharyngeal swab were collected from each participant by mobile phlebotomists. Additional blood draws and questionnaires over an approximately two-month period could optionally be provided by prospective study participants. Prospective study blood samples were shipped either frozen or at room temperature before DNA extraction. Details on this clone: Its target antigen remains unknown. No much larger clone exists at a distance of one base, and base qualities are not known.

This TCR derives from a man between 35 and 55 years old who had recovered from COVID-19. The V and J segments used are TRBV10-2 and TRBJ2-7; 7 nucleotides in the junction match TRBD1. Material: PBMCs or T cells enriched from blood (not recorded which). CDR3 loop: CATTTGLISYEQYF. The base sequence is TGCGCCACCACGACAGGGTTAATATCCTACGAGCAGTACTTC.